This TCR beta chain derives from a study of blood T cell repertoires in COVID-19. Study overall: Samples representing acute and convalescent COVID-19 were sourced from the United States, Italy and Spain. Sources were T cells, B-cell-depleted T cells, or PBMCs; the material itself was cDNA or gDNA.

Trimming at V came to 3 bases and at J to 6 bases, leaving 13 bases not matched to a gene. The CDR3 is 16 residues long. Germline loops: CDR1 LNHDA, CDR2 SQIVND (reference sequence). Study processing details: Reference gene primer amplification gave estimated nucleated cell counts. Method: immunoSEQ multiplex PCR; TCRdb's copy keeps in-frame clones and lacks some. From that table come the V and J calls and clone size; the DNA was used to work out D and trimming. This table has 45,000 to 55,000 clones, about 71% appearing once. The chain uses TRBV19 and TRBJ1-2, with 7 bases aligning to TRBD1. The clonotype was recovered from a woman in her seventies with acute or convalescent COVID-19. Source material: peripheral blood. This CDR3 is CASSIHGDRTTDGYTF. CDR3 sequence (DNA): TGTGCCAGTAGTATTCATGGGGACAGAACTACGGATGGCTACACCTTC. The variable domain in full, with the rest retrieved from reference TRBV19 and TRBJ1-2, is DGGITQSPKYLFRKEGQNVTLSCEQNLNHDAMYWYRQDPGQGLRLIYYSQIVNDFQKGDIAEGYSVSREKKESFPLTVTSAQKNPTAFYLCASSIHGDRTTDGYTFGSGTRLTVV.